A selection of T cell receptor beta chains follows, all from one sample in a study of cytomegalovirus exposure and HLA in healthy donors. Method: immunoSEQ multiplex PCR; TCRdb's copy keeps in-frame clones and lacks some. The repertoire holds roughly 98,000 clones, 60% to 75% seen once, with roughly 3% in the top ten. Sample: PBMCs. All receptors come from a female donor in good health and CMV-seropositive. Both conserved end residues are part of each CDR3. D genes are given only for firm matches.

TRBJ2-3	NA	TRBV6-5	TGTGCCAGCAGTTACTCTGGGGCTAGCACAGATACGCAGTATTTT	CASSYSGASTDTQYF
TRBJ2-7	NA	TRBV28	TGTGCCAGCAAACTCGCGGGCAGCGGATCCTACGAGCAGTACTTC	CASKLAGSGSYEQYF
TRBJ2-6	TRBD1	TRBV6-5	TGTGCCAGCAGCGAACAGGGGTCTGGGGCCAACGTCCTGACTTTC	CASSEQGSGANVLTF
TRBJ2-5	TRBD1	TRBV19	TGTGCCAGTTCACCACGACAGGGGCCGATACAAGAGACCCAGTACTTC	CASSPRQGPIQETQYF
TRBJ2-5	NA	TRBV28	TGTGCCAGCAGTCCTGGGAGAACGTACCAAGAGACCCAGTACTTC	CASSPGRTYQETQYF
TRBJ1-2	TRBD1	TRBV7-8	TGTGCCAGCAGCTTTACCGATTACAGGGGGCGGGATGGCTACACCTTC	CASSFTDYRGRDGYTF
TRBJ2-7	NA	TRBV5-1	TGCGCCAGCGGCAGGGAAGCCTACGAGCAGTACTTC	CASGREAYEQYF
TRBJ1-3	TRBD1	TRBV30	TGTGCCTCGTCTCAGGGGGCTGGAAACACCATATATTTT	CASSQGAGNTIYF
TRBJ1-4	NA	TRBV5-1	TGCGCCAGCAGCTTGACAGGGATTAATGAAAAACTGTTTTTT	CASSLTGINEKLFF
TRBJ1-2	NA	TRBV23-1	TGCGCCAGCAGTCATTTTAGGGGCATTAAGGATGGCTACACCTTC	CASSHFRGIKDGYTF